Listed here are 18 T cell receptor beta chains from one sample, sequenced in a study of Tregs in tolerant kidney transplant recipients (dated by TCRdb to about 2019). The library came from the immunoSEQ multiplex PCR assay. The table comes from immuneACCESS by way of TCRdb, which keeps in-frame sequences with V and J called. Part of the clones is missing from these tables; in studies checked, under half for an unresolved V gene and the rest for unknown reasons. The sample table records about 88,000 clones; approximately 92% of these occur just once. In total, the top ten clones hold over 4% of the sample. The sample was CD8+ T cells from blood. These receptor sequences come from a human donor in good health.

The chain carries TRBV7-9 and TRBJ1-1; D remains ambiguous. The CDR3 loop spans 11 amino acids. V lost 5 bases, J lost 6 bases, and 7 bases lay in between. Germline loops: CDR1 SEHNR, CDR2 FQNEAQ (reference sequence). CDR3 sequence reads: CASSGLPEAFF. CDR3 DNA: TGTGCCAGCAGCGGCCTGCCTGAAGCTTTCTTT.

This clone was seen only once. The chain has TRBV27 and TRBJ1-1; the match to TRBD1 covers 11 bases. The CDR3 length is 14 residues. V lost 4 bases to trimming and J lost 7 bases; unmatched junction nucleotides: 5. Germline V gene lookup returns CDR1 MNHEY and CDR2 SMNVEV (reference sequence). In DNA form, the CDR3 reads TGTGCCAGCAGTTGGGGACAGGGGGGAGGTGAAGCTTTCTTT. Translation: CASSWGQGGGEAFF.

The rearrangement links TRBV5-6 to TRBJ1-5; D is ambiguous. The CDR3 covers 16 residues. V dropped 3 bases and J dropped 4 bases, with 17 bases sitting between them. CDR1 SGHDT and CDR2 YYEEEE come from the germline V gene. CDR3 in amino acids: CASSSGRQTRNQPQHF. CDR3 nucleotides: TGTGCCAGCAGCTCGGGCCGACAAACCAGAAATCAGCCCCAGCATTTT.

The chain uses TRBV10-2 and TRBJ2-3, with a weak D call TRBD2 (6 bases). Between the trimmed V and J ends, which lost 3 bases and 2 bases, there was a span of 18 bases. The CDR3 length is 17 residues. CDR1 is WSHSY and CDR2 is SAAADI in the germline V gene. The CDR3 region is CASSEEFGLFDTDTQYF. DNA for the CDR3: TGCGCCAGCAGTGAAGAATTTGGACTATTCGACACAGATACGCAGTATTTT.

This clone turned up a few times. The J gene is TRBJ1-5, the V gene TRBV15, with D uncertain. The CDR3 consists of 12 residues. The germline V gene has CDR1 LNHNV and CDR2 YYDKDF (reference sequence). With 4 bases removed from V and 7 bases from J, the gap between germline ends came to 8 bases. This chain's CDR3 is CATSTAGQPQHF. The CDR3 DNA reads TGTGCCACCAGCACGGCGGGGCAGCCCCAGCATTTT.

The CDR3 nucleotides are TGTGCCAGCAGTTTATCGCGGGACTGGTACAATGAGCAGTTCTTC. It is translated as CASSLSRDWYNEQFF. The V and J genes are TRBV27 and TRBJ2-1; D perhaps matches TRBD2 (6 bases). The germline V gene encodes CDR1 MNHEY and CDR2 SMNVEV (reference sequence). With 0 bases removed from V and 4 bases from J, the gap between germline ends came to 10 bases. This CDR3 is built from 15 residues.

V gene TRBV7-9 combines with J gene TRBJ1-2, with D unresolved. This CDR3 has 10 amino acids. V lost 0 bases, J lost 13 bases, and 6 bases lay in between. CDR1 is SEHNR, CDR2 FQNEAQ, per germline (reference sequence). Written as DNA, the CDR3 is TGTGCCAGCAGCTTAGCCCTCGGCACCTTC. Translating it yields CASSLALGTF.

CDR3 protein: CASSPGGFSYNEQFF. CDR3 in DNA: TGTGCCAGCAGCCCGGGGGGGTTCTCCTACAATGAGCAGTTCTTC. V is TRBV5-6 and J is TRBJ2-1; 8 bases map to TRBD2. The CDR3 is 15 amino acids. J was trimmed by 0 bases and V by 4 bases; bases with no gene match: 3. The germline gives CDR1 SGHDT, CDR2 YYEEEE.

The rearrangement links TRBV27 to TRBJ2-1; 8 nucleotides agree with TRBD2. The CDR3 has 13 residues. V shed 7 bases and J 8 bases; nucleotides not matched to a gene: 7. Germline CDR1 reads MNHEY; CDR2 reads SMNVEV (reference sequence). The CDR3 spells CASNGLASDEQFF. The CDR3, as DNA: TGTGCCAGCAACGGACTAGCTTCTGATGAGCAGTTCTTC.

The V and J genes are TRBV13 and TRBJ2-7; D possibly corresponds to TRBD2 (5 bases). V lost 6 bases and J 0 bases, leaving 15 bases between the germline ends. CDR1 is PRHDT, CDR2 FYEKMQ, per germline (reference sequence). The CDR3 length is 15 residues. The DNA of the CDR3 is TGTGCCAGCAGTAATGGAGGCTACTACTCCTACGAGCAGTACTTC. This sequence encodes CASSNGGYYSYEQYF.

V usage is TRBV7-8 and J usage is TRBJ1-4, with 8 bases matching TRBD1. The CDR3 runs to 19 residues. Germline CDR1 is SGHVS and CDR2 is FQNEAQ. J was trimmed by 4 bases and V by 1 base; bases with no gene match: 14. The CDR3 coding sequence is TGTGCCAGCAGCTTAGAGCCCTCGGCAGGGGGCCCAAGTAATGAAAAACTGTTTTTT. Translating gives CASSLEPSAGGPSNEKLFF.

The gene calls are TRBV7-6 and TRBJ1-2; no definite D call. There are 11 residues in the CDR3. Germline V gives CDR1 SGHVS, CDR2 FNYEAQ. V dropped 1 base and J dropped 6 bases, with 3 bases sitting between them. CDR3 DNA: TGTGCCAGCAGCTTAGGGGATGGCTACACCTTC. Amino acid sequence: CASSLGDGYTF.

The chain is built from TRBV9 and TRBJ2-3; D may be TRBD2 (6 bases). CDR1 is SGDLS, CDR2 YYNGEE, per germline. V dropped 4 bases and J dropped 6 bases, with 12 bases sitting between them. This CDR3 spans 13 amino acids. Written as DNA, the CDR3 is TGTGCCAGCAGCAAGGGACTGGGGGATACGCAGTATTTT. Its protein is CASSKGLGDTQYF. The full variable domain, completed using reference TRBV9 and TRBJ2-3, is DSGVTQTPKHLITATGQRVTLRCSPRSGDLSVYWYQQSLDQGLQFLIQYYNGEERAKGNILERFSAQQFPDLHSELNLSSLELGDSALYFCASSKGLGDTQYFGPGTRLTVL.

Regarding this clone: The same CDR3 can be traced to other DNA sequences in this sample. The chain carries TRBV6-5 and TRBJ2-7; D remains unclear. Trimming removed 2 bases at V and 3 bases at J, with 8 bases between. The CDR3 sequence is 13 residues long. Germline CDR1 is MNHEY and CDR2 is SVGAGI. CDR3 nucleotides: TGTGCCAGCAGTTACAGGGCAAACTACGAGCAGTACTTC. Protein sequence: CASSYRANYEQYF.

Points on this clone: The sample carries other DNA sequences with the same CDR3. The rearrangement links TRBV7-9 to TRBJ2-7, with unresolved D. V was trimmed by 0 bases and J by 2 bases, leaving 2 bases between them. Germline-derived CDR1 and CDR2 are SEHNR and FQNEAQ (reference sequence). The CDR3 is 12 amino acids. CDR3 DNA sequence: TGTGCCAGCAGCTTAGCGCCCTACGAGCAGTACTTC. Translated: CASSLAPYEQYF.

The chain couples TRBV7-9 to TRBJ2-7; 11 bases match TRBD2. With 5 bases clipped from V and 3 bases from J, the junction kept 9 bases outside the gene matches. This CDR3 is 16 amino acids long. The germline gives CDR1 SEHNR, CDR2 FQNEAQ (reference sequence). Here the CDR3 reads CASSEHSGRAFYEQYF. In DNA, the CDR3 is TGTGCCAGCAGCGAACATAGCGGGAGGGCCTTCTACGAGCAGTACTTC.

The chain recombines TRBV11-2 with TRBJ2-1, with 9 bases lining up with TRBD1. Unmatched junction bases numbered 13, after V lost 3 bases and J lost 7 bases. Looked up from germline, CDR1 is SGHAT and CDR2 is FQNNGV. This CDR3 is built from 17 residues. For the CDR3, the DNA is TGTGCCAGCAGCTTCAGAACACCGGGACAGGGCGGGAATGAGCAGTTCTTC. Its translation is CASSFRTPGQGGNEQFF.

The V call is TRBV7-9, the J call TRBJ1-2; the match to TRBD1 covers 8 bases. Germline V lookup: CDR1 SEHNR, CDR2 FQNEAQ (reference sequence). This CDR3 comprises 15 residues. The trim removed 4 bases at V and 8 bases at J, leaving 12 bases unmatched. The CDR3 reads CASSSPLDRGRGYTF. CDR3 DNA sequence: TGTGCCAGCAGCTCCCCCTTAGACAGGGGTAGAGGCTACACCTTC.